The 4 T cell receptor beta chains below were found in one sample sequenced in a study of long-term antiretroviral therapy in people with HIV. Sequencing used immunoSEQ v3.0 at survey level. The assay was immunoSEQ multiplex PCR, and TCRdb's table has in-frame clones only and misses some. The sample lists 20,000 or so clones, 81% occurring once. This sample comprised unsorted PBMCs, obtained 0.1 years before starting antiretroviral therapy. The source of these receptors is a man aged 40-49 years with HIV.

The rearrangement links TRBV18 to TRBJ2-7; D is unclear. There are 13 residues in the CDR3. Per germline, CDR1 KGHSH and CDR2 LQKENI. Deletions cut 2 bases from V and 4 bases from J, with 9 bases between. The CDR3 DNA follows: TGTGCCAGCTCACCAAGACCTGATTACGAGCAGTACTTC. Protein: CASSPRPDYEQYF.

The chain couples TRBV11-2 to TRBJ1-5; D is undetermined. V dropped 1 base and J dropped 1 base, with 8 bases sitting between them. Per the germline V gene, CDR1 is SGHAT and CDR2 is FQNNGV. The length of the CDR3 is 15 residues. The CDR3 loop reads CASSLGGWSNQPQHF. CDR3 nucleotide sequence: TGTGCCAGCAGCTTAGGAGGGTGGAGCAATCAGCCCCAGCATTTT.

The chain is built from TRBV11-2 and TRBJ1-1, with D unclear. The CDR3 is 14 amino acids. The germline V gene has CDR1 SGHAT and CDR2 FQNNGV. Trimming shortened V by 4 bases and J by 1 base, and 10 bases separated the two germline ends. The CDR3 here is CASSSPPENTEAFF. The CDR3 DNA reads TGTGCCAGCAGCTCCCCCCCGGAGAACACTGAAGCTTTCTTT.

Of note for this clone: A junction end diverges from the germline sequence, so it may reflect a read error. This chain connects TRBV2 to TRBJ1-5, with 9 bases lining up with TRBD1. CDR1 SNHLY and CDR2 FYNNEI come from the germline V gene. The CDR3 sequence is 15 residues long. CDR3 sequence: CASSEGQGRVQPQHF. In nucleotides, the CDR3 is TGTGCCAGCAGCGAAGGACAGGGGAGGGTTCAGCCCCAGCATTTT.